The 29 T cell receptor beta chains in this list originate from one sample, sequenced in a study of cytomegalovirus exposure and HLA in healthy donors. Use of 60 Vbeta and 13 Jbeta primers characterized the PCR. The protocol was immunoSEQ multiplex PCR, while the TCRdb copy is restricted to in-frame clones and leaves out a portion. This table holds more than 150,000 clones, 76% found once. The specimen sequenced was PBMCs. The receptor source for this set is a man younger than 35 in good health and CMV-seronegative.

The chain couples TRBV28 to TRBJ1-6; 9 positions match TRBD1. This CDR3 is 13 amino acids long. The trim removed 5 bases at V and 12 bases at J, leaving 5 bases unmatched. Germline-derived CDR1 and CDR2 are MDHEN and SYDVKM. CDR3 in DNA: TGTGCCAGCAGTAGACAGGGGGTCGGACCCCTCCACTTT. This encodes CASSRQGVGPLHF.

This clone was seen a handful of times. The chain joins TRBV7-9 to TRBJ2-1; tentatively, D is TRBD1 (5 bases). Germline CDR1 and CDR2: SEHNR and FQNEAQ (reference sequence). V lost 5 bases and J lost 3, with 17 bases in between. The CDR3 runs 16 residues. In DNA, the CDR3 is TGTGCCAGCAGCCTCCCCGAGGCTAGGGGCTACAATGAGCAGTTCTTC. As protein: CASSLPEARGYNEQFF. The whole variable domain, remainder taken from reference TRBV7-9 and TRBJ2-1, is DTGVSQNPRHKITKRGQNVTFRCDPISEHNRLYWYRQTLGQGPEFLTYFQNEAQLEKSRLLSDRFSAERPKGSFSTLEIQRTEQGDSAMYLCASSLPEARGYNEQFFGPGTRLTVL.

The J gene is TRBJ2-1, the V gene TRBV7-5; the table calls TRBD1, which could not be checked here. TRBV7-5 is designated a pseudogene. This CDR3 has 14 amino acids. CDR3 bases: TGTGCCAGAAGCCCCAGGACAGAGAACAATGAGCAGTTCTTC. It is translated as CARSPRTENNEQFF.

The V gene is TRBV11-1, the J gene TRBJ2-3; TRBD2 aligns across 9 bases. The CDR3 has 19 residues. Germline lookup yields CDR1 SGHAT and CDR2 FQDESV (reference sequence). V lost 5 bases, J lost 0 bases, and 15 bases stayed unmatched. The DNA for the CDR3 is TGTGCCAGCAGCCGGTGGGTAGCGGGGGTTAGTTCTAGCACAGATACGCAGTATTTT. Residues: CASSRWVAGVSSSTDTQYF.

The chain links TRBV5-4 to TRBJ2-1, with 9 bases fitting TRBD2. CDR3 size: 13 residues. V shed 5 bases, J shed 8 bases, and the junction held 5 bases outside the gene matches. Germline loops: CDR1 SGHNT, CDR2 YYREEE (reference sequence). CDR3 nucleotides: TGTGCCAGCAGACCGGGACTAGCTTATGAGCAGTTCTTC. Residues: CASRPGLAYEQFF.

The rearrangement uses TRBV18 and TRBJ2-5, with D maybe TRBD2 (6 bases). The CDR3 contains 13 residues. Germline lookup yields CDR1 KGHSH and CDR2 LQKENI. V dropped 3 bases and J dropped 4 bases, with 9 bases sitting between them. CDR3 in amino acids: CASSPSGGETQYF. The CDR3 DNA follows: TGTGCCAGCTCACCTTCCGGGGGAGAGACCCAGTACTTC.

This rearrangement joins TRBV7-9 to TRBJ2-7; 9 bases agree with TRBD2. There are 14 residues in the CDR3. The V gene's germline CDR1 is SEHNR and CDR2 FQNEAQ (reference sequence). J gave up 1 base and V 5 bases, and 3 bases lay outside the gene matches. In DNA form, the CDR3 reads TGTGCCAGCAGCCCGGGACTAGCTTCCTACGAGCAGTACTTC. Translation gives CASSPGLASYEQYF.

This clone was seen only once. The chain joins TRBV5-5 to TRBJ2-7; 10 positions match TRBD2. CDR1 and CDR2 from the germline V gene are SGHKS and YYEKEE (reference sequence). V lost 5 bases and J lost 3; bases outside the gene matches: 5. The CDR3 contains 14 residues. CDR3: CASSYSSGSYEQYF. The CDR3 coding sequence is TGTGCCAGCAGTTACTCTAGCGGGAGCTACGAGCAGTACTTC.

The genes are TRBV6-1 and TRBJ2-3; D remains ambiguous. CDR3 length: 15 amino acids. Germline V gene data show CDR1 as MNHNS and CDR2 as SASEGT. V dropped 2 bases and J dropped 0 bases, with 9 bases sitting between them. Written as DNA, the CDR3 is TGTGCCAGCAGTGAAAGCCTAATTAGCACAGATACGCAGTATTTT. Translating it yields CASSESLISTDTQYF.

This clone showed up just a few times. The sample holds other DNA sequences that translate to the same CDR3. The chain combines TRBV28 with TRBJ2-7, with D unresolved. CDR1 is MDHEN and CDR2 is SYDVKM in the germline V gene. Trimming took off 4 bases at V and 2 bases at J, with 3 bases between the two ends. The CDR3 is 11 residues long. The DNA for the CDR3 is TGTGCCAGCAGTTCCACCTACGAGCAGTACTTC. Translated, it gives CASSSTYEQYF.

This clone was recorded a few times. The chain links TRBV5-1 to TRBJ2-7, with D possibly matching TRBD2 (6 bases). The CDR3 has 17 residues. Germline V gene lookup returns CDR1 SGHRS and CDR2 YFSETQ. Trimming took off 5 bases at V and 0 bases at J, with 21 bases between the two ends. The CDR3 is CASSSTDRGLSSYEQYF. The CDR3 DNA is TGCGCCAGCAGTTCTACAGACCGGGGACTGTCCTCCTACGAGCAGTACTTC.

V usage is TRBV6-5 and J usage is TRBJ2-3; D unclear. The germline V gene encodes CDR1 MNHEY and CDR2 SVGAGI. V was clipped by 5 bases and J by 2 bases, with 14 bases between them. The CDR3 has 15 amino acids. The CDR3, as DNA: TGTGCCAGCAGTCCACGACATTCTCTCACAGATACGCAGTATTTT. It codes for CASSPRHSLTDTQYF.

This chain links TRBV28 with TRBJ1-4, with D unresolved. Looked up from germline, CDR1 is MDHEN and CDR2 is SYDVKM. The CDR3 runs to 17 residues. Trimming cost V 5 bases and J 8 bases, with 24 bases left between them. The CDR3 loop is CASSPRTRLTRGEKLFF. The CDR3 DNA reads as TGTGCCAGCAGTCCCCGAACCCGTCTTACTAGAGGCGAAAAACTGTTTTTT.

The chain is built from TRBV12-2 and TRBJ1-2; TRBD1 is taken as the D call from the table, unchecked against the DNA. TRBV12-2 counts as a pseudogene. The CDR3 is 15 amino acids. Written as DNA, the CDR3 is TGTGCAAGTCGCCGGACAGGGGATACTAACTATGGCTACACCTTC. It codes for CASRRTGDTNYGYTF.

The rearrangement uses TRBV19 and TRBJ2-7; TRBD1 aligns across 9 bases. CDR3 length: 16 residues. The germline CDR1 and CDR2 sequences are LNHDA and SQIVND (reference sequence). V gave up 4 bases and J gave up 0 bases; unmatched junction bases: 7. As DNA, the CDR3 is TGTGCCAGTAGTACTTCGGGACAGGGAATCTCCTACGAGCAGTACTTC. This codes for CASSTSGQGISYEQYF.

DNA for the CDR3: TGTGCCAGCAGCCCCGCTACTAGCGGGGGTTACAATGAGCAGTTCTTC. This codes for CASSPATSGGYNEQFF. V gene TRBV9 combines with J gene TRBJ2-1; 11 bases are a match to TRBD2. Per the germline V gene, CDR1 is SGDLS and CDR2 is YYNGEE. After removal of 4 bases from V and 4 bases from J, the junction contained 7 bases not matched to a gene. The CDR3 loop spans 16 amino acids.

This clone was seen a single time. The rearrangement joins TRBV5-6 to TRBJ1-3, with a tentative D call TRBD1 (6 bases). The CDR3 has 17 amino acids. V lost 4 bases, J lost 4 bases, and 21 bases lay in between. Germline V CDR1 and CDR2: SGHDT, YYEEEE. The CDR3 coding sequence is TGTGCCAGCAGCCGACCACGTGGGGGCGCGCAAGGAAACACCATATATTTT. Its translation: CASSRPRGGAQGNTIYF.

This chain uses TRBV6-5 with TRBJ1-6, with 7 bases fitting TRBD1. The germline V gene has CDR1 MNHEY and CDR2 SVGAGI. This CDR3 has 14 residues. The V segment lost 6 bases and the J segment 3 bases; nucleotides outside the gene matches: 2. CDR3 DNA: TGTGCCAGCAGGGGGGACAGCTATAATTCACCCCTCCACTTT. It specifies CASRGDSYNSPLHF.

The chain recombines TRBV5-1 with TRBJ2-7; D is possibly TRBD2 (5 bases). V was trimmed by 4 bases and J by 8 bases, leaving 13 bases between them. There are 12 residues in the CDR3. Germline loops: CDR1 SGHRS, CDR2 YFSETQ. The CDR3 sequence: CASSRAREKQYF. In nucleotides, the CDR3 is TGCGCCAGCAGCCGCGCTAGGGAGAAGCAGTACTTC. The variable domain in full, completed from reference TRBV5-1 and TRBJ2-7, reads KAGVTQTPRYLIKTRGQQVTLSCSPISGHRSVSWYQQTPGQGLQFLFEYFSETQRNKGNFPGRFSGRQFSNSRSEMNVSTLELGDSALYLCASSRAREKQYFGPGTRLTVT.

The rearrangement uses TRBV11-2 and TRBJ1-2; D is ambiguous. The CDR3 sequence is 11 residues long. CDR1 SGHAT and CDR2 FQNNGV come from the germline V gene. The V end was cut by 4 bases, the J end by 6 bases, with 6 bases between. The CDR3 DNA reads as TGTGCCAGCAGCTCACTCCATGGCTACACCTTC. It yields the protein CASSSLHGYTF.

V and J are TRBV4-1 and TRBJ2-3, with a weak D call TRBD2 (5 bases). Germline values: CDR1 MGHRA, CDR2 YSYEKL. The CDR3 runs 16 residues. The V and J ends lost 3 bases and 0 bases respectively, with 13 bases between them. DNA for the CDR3: TGCGCCAGCAGCCACGTGGACTTAGTTAGCACAGATACGCAGTATTTT. It is translated as CASSHVDLVSTDTQYF.

This clone has more than one count but fewer than ten. The chain links TRBV4-1 to TRBJ2-1; TRBD2 might be the D (5 bases). With 0 bases removed from V and 3 bases from J, the gap between germline ends came to 9 bases. Germline assignment: CDR1 MGHRA and CDR2 YSYEKL. The CDR3 totals 15 residues. The CDR3 sequence: CASSQDHGVYNEQFF. The CDR3 nucleotides read TGCGCCAGCAGCCAAGATCACGGGGTCTACAATGAGCAGTTCTTC.

This chain uses TRBV4-2 with TRBJ2-5, with 10 bases lining up with TRBD1. V was pared by 5 bases and J by 4 bases, with 10 bases of the junction left unmatched. The germline CDR1 and CDR2 sequences are LGHNA and YNFKEQ. The CDR3 consists of 16 residues. The CDR3 protein is CASSSFDGTGAETQYF. CDR3 coding DNA: TGTGCCAGCAGCTCTTTCGACGGGACAGGGGCAGAGACCCAGTACTTC.

V is TRBV6-5 and J is TRBJ1-6; no clear D. The CDR3 consists of 14 residues. Per the germline V gene, CDR1 is MNHEY and CDR2 is SVGAGI. The V and J ends lost 6 bases and 7 bases respectively, with 13 bases between them. CDR3 DNA: TGTGCCAGCAGACCTGACACAGTAAATTCACCCCTCCACTTT. As protein: CASRPDTVNSPLHF.

J is TRBJ2-5 and V is TRBV6-5; the match to TRBD1 covers 7 bases. This CDR3 contains 14 residues. V trimming: 5 bases; J trimming: 5 bases; junction bases outside the gene matches: 8. The V gene's germline CDR1 is MNHEY and CDR2 SVGAGI. CDR3 residues: CASSTRGGGETQYF. The DNA for the CDR3 is TGTGCCAGCAGTACAAGAGGGGGCGGGGAGACCCAGTACTTC.

This clone was seen more than once but under ten times. J is TRBJ2-7 and V is TRBV27; D is perhaps TRBD2 (5 bases). Trimming took 6 bases from V and 3 from J, leaving 9 bases between them. This CDR3 spans 12 amino acids. CDR1 and CDR2 from the germline V gene are MNHEY and SMNVEV (reference sequence). For the CDR3, the DNA is TGTGCCAGCAGAACCGGGGACTACGAGCAGTACTTC. Translating gives CASRTGDYEQYF.

J is TRBJ2-1 and V is TRBV7-9, with 8 bases identical to TRBD1. Per germline, CDR1 SEHNR and CDR2 FQNEAQ (reference sequence). The CDR3 extends over 14 amino acids. Trimming cost V 5 bases and J 4 bases; bases outside gene matches: 4. Written as DNA, the CDR3 is TGTGCCAGCAGCCCAGGGGGCGGATACAATGAGCAGTTCTTC. Residues: CASSPGGGYNEQFF. Combining the CDR3 with reference TRBV7-9 and TRBJ2-1 gives the whole variable domain DTGVSQNPRHKITKRGQNVTFRCDPISEHNRLYWYRQTLGQGPEFLTYFQNEAQLEKSRLLSDRFSAERPKGSFSTLEIQRTEQGDSAMYLCASSPGGGYNEQFFGPGTRLTVL.

The rearrangement links TRBV27 to TRBJ2-7; 9 positions match TRBD1. The V segment lost 5 bases and the J segment 0 bases; nucleotides outside the gene matches: 5. Germline V CDR1 and CDR2: MNHEY, SMNVEV (reference sequence). The CDR3 contains 15 residues. The CDR3, as DNA: TGTGCCAGCAGTCAAGGACAGGGGCGCTCCTACGAGCAGTACTTC. Translation gives CASSQGQGRSYEQYF.

This sequence joins TRBV5-5 and TRBJ2-7; D gene ambiguous. Trimming took 4 bases from V and 1 from J, leaving 9 bases between them. CDR3 length: 13 residues. From germline, CDR1 is SGHKS and CDR2 YYEKEE (reference sequence). CDR3 sequence: CASSLTISYEQYF. CDR3 nucleotide sequence: TGTGCCAGCAGCCTAACTATTTCCTACGAGCAGTACTTC. Using reference TRBV5-5 and TRBJ2-7 for the parts outside the CDR3, the full variable domain is DAGVTQSPTHLIKTRGQQVTLRCSPISGHKSVSWYQQVLGQGPQFIFQYYEKEERGRGNFPDRFSARQFPNYSSELNVNALLLGDSALYLCASSLTISYEQYFGPGTRLTVT.